This T cell receptor beta chain was identified during a study of radiation and T cells in renal cell carcinoma. Study in general: Nephrectomy followed 15 Gy stereotactic body radiation by 4 weeks. Study outcomes and limitations: Top tumor clonotypes rose in blood 2 weeks post-radiation, then contracted.

Germline assignment: CDR1 MGHRA and CDR2 YSYEKL. The V and J ends lost 0 bases and 1 base respectively, with 16 bases between them. The CDR3 has 18 amino acids. Turning to this clone: What it recognizes is unknown.

The assay was immunoSEQ multiplex PCR, and TCRdb's table has in-frame clones only and misses some. The sample consists of around 130,000 clones, around four fifths of them appearing once. Time point: blood 2 weeks post-SBRT. The treatment was: 15 Gy SBRT to primary tumor, nephrectomy 4 weeks later. Clear cell pathology was present in this patient's renal cell carcinoma. The genes are TRBV4-1 and TRBJ1-5, with D maybe TRBD1 (6 bases). The material was blood, obtained from a patient whose treatment included radiotherapy and nephrectomy. This receptor was obtained from a woman aged 60-75 years with renal cell carcinoma. The CDR3 DNA reads TGCGCCAGCAGCCAAGATAGAGGGGGGCAGGGGAGCAATCAGCCCCAGCATTTT. Protein sequence: CASSQDRGGQGSNQPQHF.